This is a list of T cell receptor beta chains from one sample in a study of T cell responses to AZD1222 COVID-19 vaccine. Profiled with immunoSEQ multiplex PCR; TCRdb holds only in-frame clones, not every one. The repertoire has about 150,000 clones, 90% of them found once; the top ten carry about 1.7%. This sample comprised peripheral blood, obtained on day 0 of AZD1222 vaccination. Every receptor here comes from an adult in good health. Both conserved end residues are part of each CDR3. Each record gives: V gene, clone size, D gene, J gene, CDR3 DNA, CDR3 protein. D genes are given only for firm matches. Clone sizes are given selectively: once, few, many, or a class where the clone is expanded.

v_call: TRBV15
clone_size: NA
d_call: NA
j_call: TRBJ1-5
cdr3_nt: TGTGCCACCTCTCAGGAACTTAAAGGCCCCCAGCATTTT
cdr3_aa: CATSQELKGPQHF

v_call: TRBV4-3
clone_size: once
d_call: TRBD1
j_call: TRBJ2-1
cdr3_nt: TGCGCCAGCAGCCAAGATCTCACTACGACGGACAGGGTCTATTACAATGAGCAGTTCTTC
cdr3_aa: CASSQDLTTTDRVYYNEQFF

v_call: TRBV5-8
clone_size: NA
d_call: NA
j_call: TRBJ2-7
cdr3_nt: TGTGCCAGCAGCTTTCTGGGACCCAAGGCGGAAGCCTACGAGCAGTACTTC
cdr3_aa: CASSFLGPKAEAYEQYF

v_call: TRBV11-3
clone_size: NA
d_call: NA
j_call: TRBJ1-1
cdr3_nt: TGTGCCAGCAGCCCGGGACCGGTGAACACTGAAGCTTTCTTT
cdr3_aa: CASSPGPVNTEAFF

v_call: TRBV7-9
clone_size: NA
d_call: NA
j_call: TRBJ1-1
cdr3_nt: TGTGCCAGCAGCTTGGAGGGCATGAACACTGAAGCTTTCTTT
cdr3_aa: CASSLEGMNTEAFF

v_call: TRBV11-3
clone_size: few
d_call: TRBD2
j_call: TRBJ2-1
cdr3_nt: TGTGCCAGCAGCTCTAGGACTAGCGGGTCCTACAATGAGCAGTTCTTC
cdr3_aa: CASSSRTSGSYNEQFF

v_call: TRBV27
clone_size: NA
d_call: TRBD1
j_call: TRBJ2-1
cdr3_nt: TGTGCCAGCAGTCGGGACAGGGGGATGAATGAGCAGTTCTTC
cdr3_aa: CASSRDRGMNEQFF

v_call: TRBV7-9
clone_size: NA
d_call: TRBD2
j_call: TRBJ2-7
cdr3_nt: TGTGCCAGCAGCGTTACTAGCGGATGGAACCCACAGCAGTACTTC
cdr3_aa: CASSVTSGWNPQQYF

v_call: TRBV29-1
clone_size: once
d_call: NA
j_call: TRBJ1-1
cdr3_nt: TGCAGCGTTGATGATCCACCCGAAGCTTTCTTT
cdr3_aa: CSVDDPPEAFF

v_call: TRBV7-2
clone_size: NA
d_call: NA
j_call: TRBJ1-3
cdr3_nt: TGTGCCAGCAGCTTAGCCGGATTAGCCGGAAACACCATATATTTT
cdr3_aa: CASSLAGLAGNTIYF

v_call: TRBV4-1
clone_size: NA
d_call: NA
j_call: TRBJ1-4
cdr3_nt: TGCGCCAGCAGCCAGAACCCTCTGACAGTGGGGAGGGAAAAACTGTTTTTT
cdr3_aa: CASSQNPLTVGREKLFF

v_call: TRBV18
clone_size: NA
d_call: NA
j_call: TRBJ1-5
cdr3_nt: TGTGCCAGCTCAGCAGATTATTATAGCAATCAGCCCCAGCATTTT
cdr3_aa: CASSADYYSNQPQHF

v_call: TRBV5-6
clone_size: NA
d_call: NA
j_call: TRBJ1-3
cdr3_nt: TGTGCCAGCAGCTTGACAGAGGAGGGAAACACCATATATTTT
cdr3_aa: CASSLTEEGNTIYF

v_call: TRBV6-5
clone_size: NA
d_call: NA
j_call: TRBJ1-1
cdr3_nt: TGTGCCAGCAGTTCGACAGTGATGAACACTGAAGCTTTCTTT
cdr3_aa: CASSSTVMNTEAFF

v_call: TRBV28
clone_size: NA
d_call: NA
j_call: TRBJ2-7
cdr3_nt: TGTGCCAGCACCCTTCCGGGCTCTGTTTACGAGCAGTACTTC
cdr3_aa: CASTLPGSVYEQYF

v_call: TRBV6-2/TRBV6-3
clone_size: few
d_call: NA
j_call: TRBJ2-2
cdr3_nt: TGTGCCAGCAGCGCCCTCCCGGGCACCGGGGAGCTGTTTTTT
cdr3_aa: CASSALPGTGELFF